These 26 T cell receptor beta chains originate from one sample sequenced in a study of blood T cells in healthy people across ages. PCR was performed a second time for roughly 7 to 11 cycles using a sample-barcoded 5' primer and a J-beta primer mix. TCRdb fed the 5' RACE reads into MiXCR, producing one record per CDR3 protein. The data hold about 1.8 million distinct CDR3 sequences, with 40% to 55% observed a single time. The sample consisted of blood. The receptors were sampled from a woman aged 40 to 50 in good health.

As for this clonotype: No DNA is shown, since the ends of the CDR3 on it are uncertain; the CDR3 is the one TCRdb lists. The genes are TRBV12-3 or TRBV12-4 and TRBJ1-2. The CDR3 is 16 amino acids long, termini counted. The CDR3 here is CASSSLDKPENYGYTF.

The J gene is TRBJ1-1, the V gene TRBV29-1; 10 bases agree with TRBD1. The CDR3 extends over 11 amino acids. The ends lost 6 bases at V and 7 bases at J; junction bases unmatched: 2. Germline CDR1 reads SQVTM; CDR2 reads ANQGSEA. The CDR3 DNA follows: TGCAGCGTGGGGACAGGGGATGAAGCTTTCTTT. Amino acids: CSVGTGDEAFF.

There are a few counts of this clonotype. One junction end does not reproduce the germline sequence, and a read error may be involved. This chain joins TRBV7-2 and TRBJ2-3; no firm D call. This CDR3 spans 12 amino acids. In germline, CDR1 is SGHTA, CDR2 FQGNSA. The DNA of the CDR3 is TGTGCCAGCAGCTTACATTCAGATACGCGGTATTTT. Amino acids: CASSLHSDTRYF.

The rearrangement links TRBV27 to TRBJ2-3; the D is unclear. CDR3 length: 13 amino acids. Germline V CDR1 and CDR2: MNHEY, SMNVEV (reference sequence). V was pared by 3 bases and J by 4 bases, with 8 bases between. The CDR3 is CASSLSMADTQYF. CDR3 in DNA: TGTGCCAGCAGTTTGTCTATGGCAGATACGCAGTATTTT.

The chain combines TRBV9 with TRBJ2-5; TRBD2 is a possible D gene (6 bases). The CDR3 totals 15 residues. From germline, CDR1 is SGDLS and CDR2 YYNGEE. Trimming removed 4 bases from V and 1 base from J, with 14 bases in between. The CDR3 DNA is TGTGCCAGCAGCCGCAGCCTAGCGCTCCAAGAGACCCAGTACTTC. Translated: CASSRSLALQETQYF.

The DNA of the CDR3 is TGCGCCAGCAGCCAAGCAGGTCTAGATTACGGCTATGGCTACACCTTC. Residues: CASSQAGLDYGYGYTF. The chain uses TRBV4-1 and TRBJ1-2, with D unclear. CDR3 length: 16 amino acids. The germline V and J ends were trimmed by 1 base and 4 bases, with 16 bases remaining between them. Germline values: CDR1 MGHRA, CDR2 YSYEKL.

The chain recombines TRBV5-1 with TRBJ1-1, with D possibly TRBD1 on 6 matching bases. The CDR3 contains 16 residues. The germline V gene encodes CDR1 SGHRS and CDR2 YFSETQ. V was shortened by 4 bases and J by 5 bases, with 21 bases between the two germline ends. In DNA, the CDR3 is TGCGCCAGCAGCGGCCGGGACACCCTGGGGGGGACTGAAGCTTTCTTT. Protein sequence: CASSGRDTLGGTEAFF.

The table lists this clonotype with a few counts. The chain employs TRBV6-5 and TRBJ2-5, with D unclear. The CDR3 loop spans 13 amino acids. V lost 4 bases to trimming and J lost 1 base, with 7 bases between them. The germline V gene encodes CDR1 MNHEY and CDR2 SVGAGI. The CDR3 bases are TGTGCCAGCAGTTTACACCTCCAAGAGACCCAGTACTTC. Translating it yields CASSLHLQETQYF.

The CDR3 coding sequence is TGTGCCAGCAGTAAGCCACAAAATACGCAGTATTTT. Amino acids: CASSKPQNTQYF. This chain joins TRBV7-2 and TRBJ2-3; D call uncertain. Trimming removed 6 bases from V and 7 bases from J, with 11 bases in between. Germline assignment: CDR1 SGHTA and CDR2 FQGNSA. This CDR3 is built from 12 residues.

This clonotype came up a few times. The gene calls are TRBV10-2 and TRBJ2-3; D is uncertain. CDR1 and CDR2 (germline): WSHSY, SAAADI. The CDR3 runs 14 residues. V shed 7 bases and J shed 3 bases, with 14 bases lying between them. Here the CDR3 DNA reads TGCGCCAGCACCGACGTAAAGAGGACAGATACGCAGTATTTT. Translated, it gives CASTDVKRTDTQYF.

The chain has TRBV6-6 and TRBJ1-1; weak D call: TRBD1 (5 bases). The CDR3 sequence is 15 residues long. The V end was cut by 0 bases, the J end by 4 bases, with 12 bases between. Germline CDR1 MNHNY, CDR2 SVGAGI (reference sequence). This CDR3 is CASSYSKGRFTEAFF. The CDR3 nucleotides are TGTGCCAGCAGTTACTCGAAGGGGCGGTTCACTGAAGCTTTCTTT.

The chain employs TRBV6-5 and TRBJ2-7, with D unclear. This CDR3 is built from 14 residues. V shed 0 bases and J shed 3 bases, with 9 bases lying between them. From germline, CDR1 is MNHEY and CDR2 SVGAGI. CDR3 nucleotides: TGTGCCAGCAGTTACTCGGCCAGCGACTACGAGCAGTACTTC. It encodes CASSYSASDYEQYF.

This clonotype appeared a few times. This sequence joins TRBV7-2 and TRBJ1-6; D gene unclear. The V gene's germline CDR1 is SGHTA and CDR2 FQGNSA. V lost 7 bases and J lost 4, with 11 bases in between. The CDR3 is made up of 14 amino acids. Here the CDR3 DNA reads TGTGCCAGCACCTTCGGCGGTTATAATTCACCCCTCCACTTT. As protein: CASTFGGYNSPLHF.

This clonotype was found a few times. V gene TRBV11-1 combines with J gene TRBJ2-5, with D perhaps TRBD1 (5 bases). Germline V gene data show CDR1 as SGHAT and CDR2 as FQDESV (reference sequence). The CDR3 has 13 amino acids. V was pared by 7 bases and J by 3 bases, with 12 bases between. Here the CDR3 DNA reads TGTGCCAGCACCCTTGGGGCAGAAGAGACCCAGTACTTC. This sequence encodes CASTLGAEETQYF.

This clonotype was detected a few times. This chain uses TRBV20-1 with TRBJ2-5; no definite D call. V was clipped by 2 bases and J by 4 bases, with 8 bases between them. Germline CDR1 is DFQATT and CDR2 is SNEGSKA (reference sequence). The CDR3 loop spans 12 amino acids. This CDR3 is CSARIQAETQYF. Here the CDR3 DNA reads TGCAGTGCTAGAATCCAGGCAGAGACCCAGTACTTC.

In its sample, this clonotype was seen many times. This rearrangement joins TRBV6-5 to TRBJ2-7; D is possibly TRBD1 (6 bases). This CDR3 is built from 16 residues. Germline assignment: CDR1 MNHEY and CDR2 SVGAGI. The V end was cut by 0 bases, the J end by 2 bases, with 14 bases between. The CDR3: CASSYSGNRAPYEQYF. The DNA for the CDR3 is TGTGCCAGCAGTTACTCTGGAAACAGGGCCCCCTACGAGCAGTACTTC.

Only a few counts were recorded for this clonotype. Possible read error: a much larger clone is one base away. The V gene is TRBV7-6, the J gene TRBJ2-5; no reliable D call. V lost 1 base to trimming and J lost 2 bases, with 11 bases between them. The CDR3 runs to 15 residues. Germline CDR1 SGHVS, CDR2 FNYEAQ. CDR3 sequence reads: CASSLGVGRQETQYF. The CDR3, as DNA: TGTGCCAGCAGCTTAGGTGTAGGACGTCAAGAGACCCAGTACTTC.

V usage is TRBV4-2 and J usage is TRBJ1-2; D may be TRBD1 (5 bases). The CDR3 has 18 amino acids. Trimming removed 0 bases from V and 0 bases from J, with 17 bases in between. Germline V gene sequence: CDR1 LGHNA, CDR2 YNFKEQ. The CDR3 region is CASSQDRKGGTTNYGYTF. CDR3 nucleotides: TGTGCCAGCAGCCAAGATCGGAAAGGCGGGACGACTAACTATGGCTACACCTTC.

The rearrangement links TRBV21-1 to TRBJ1-1; the table's D call, TRBD1, was not checked against the DNA. TRBV21-1 is a listed pseudogene. The CDR3 extends over 15 amino acids. In DNA, the CDR3 is TGTGCCAGCAGCAAAGGGACGGGGCTGAACACTGAAGCTTTCTTT. Translation gives CASSKGTGLNTEAFF.

This chain joins TRBV28 and TRBJ2-3, with D possibly matching TRBD1 (5 bases). V dropped 3 bases and J dropped 2 bases, with 15 bases sitting between them. The CDR3 loop spans 16 amino acids. Germline V gene data show CDR1 as MDHEN and CDR2 as SYDVKM. The DNA for the CDR3 is TGTGCCAGCAGTTTGATACAGGAAATTATCACAGATACGCAGTATTTT. It codes for CASSLIQEIITDTQYF.

There are a few counts of this clonotype. The chain combines TRBV7-9 with TRBJ2-7; D gene ambiguous. Germline V gene data show CDR1 as SEHNR and CDR2 as FQNEAQ (reference sequence). This CDR3 contains 12 residues. V was shortened by 6 bases and J by 6 bases, with 12 bases between the two germline ends. CDR3 region: CASSFPQSEQYF. CDR3 DNA: TGTGCCAGCAGTTTCCCTCAGTCCGAGCAGTACTTC.

The J gene is TRBJ2-4, the V gene TRBV12-3 or TRBV12-4, with a possible D match to TRBD1 (7 bases). Trimming stripped 6 bases from V and 9 bases from J, with 12 bases between. This CDR3 contains 12 residues. CDR3 sequence reads: CASREGQRIQYF. CDR3 bases: TGTGCCAGCAGGGAGGGACAGCGCATTCAGTACTTC.

This chain links TRBV28 with TRBJ2-5; 10 nucleotides line up with TRBD2. There are 15 residues in the CDR3. Per the germline V gene, CDR1 is MDHEN and CDR2 is SYDVKM. V dropped 5 bases and J dropped 11; count of bases not matched to a gene: 14. CDR3 amino acids: CASSEGPTSGNEQYF. The CDR3 coding sequence is TGTGCCAGCAGTGAGGGACCAACTAGCGGGAATGAGCAGTACTTC.

The genes are TRBV21-1 and TRBJ2-1. TRBV21-1 is recorded as a pseudogene. This CDR3 comprises 15 residues. The DNA of the CDR3 is TGTGCCAGCAGCAAAGTTCAAGGACGGTACAATGAGCAGTTCTTC. It codes for CASSKVQGRYNEQFF.

As to this clonotype: One end of the junction does not line up with germline, which may come from a read error. This CDR3 reads CASSPQPGLGASYDEQFF. The CDR3 DNA follows: TGTGCCAGCAGCCCCCAACCCGGACTGGGGGCATCCTACGATGAGCAGTTCTTC. This sequence joins TRBV7-9 and TRBJ2-1, with D possibly TRBD1 on 6 matching bases. From germline, CDR1 is SEHNR and CDR2 FQNEAQ (reference sequence). The CDR3 runs 18 residues.

This clonotype was seen a handful of times. The rearrangement links TRBV20-1 to TRBJ1-2, with D maybe TRBD1 (6 bases). From germline, CDR1 is DFQATT and CDR2 SNEGSKA (reference sequence). The CDR3 loop spans 11 amino acids. Trimming stripped 7 bases from V and 3 bases from J, with 9 bases between. CDR3 residues: CSEKGDYGYTF. The CDR3 DNA follows: TGCAGTGAGAAGGGGGACTATGGCTACACCTTC.